These 28 T cell receptor beta chains were sequenced from one sample in a study of blood T cell repertoires in COVID-19. Clones were sequenced by immunoSEQ multiplex PCR, and TCRdb holds only the in-frame ones, with some missing. Here the sample spans around 400,000 clones, roughly 90% being singletons. The sequenced sample consisted of PBMCs or T cells enriched from blood (not recorded which). The receptor source for this set is a woman aged 40 to 50 who had been exposed to COVID-19.

This sequence joins TRBV3-1 (or the pseudogene TRBV3-2) and TRBJ1-5, with TRBD1 matching over 10 bases. This CDR3 has 18 residues. Trimming at V came to 3 bases and at J to 3 bases, leaving 11 bases not matched to a gene. The germline V gene encodes CDR1 LGHDT and CDR2 YNNKEL (reference sequence). CDR3 sequence (DNA): TGTGCCAGCAGCCAGGGAAGACAGGGGGCCGGACTCAATCAGCCCCAGCATTTT. Its translation is CASSQGRQGAGLNQPQHF.

Worth noting for this clone: This CDR3 is also generated by other DNA sequences in the sample. The J gene is TRBJ1-6, the V gene TRBV9; 7 bases agree with TRBD1. Germline assignment: CDR1 SGDLS and CDR2 YYNGEE. V shed 4 bases and J 7 bases; nucleotides not matched to a gene: 5. This CDR3 has 14 residues. This chain's CDR3 is CASSPRQGNSPLHF. The CDR3 DNA reads as TGTGCCAGCAGCCCGCGACAGGGAAATTCACCCCTCCACTTT.

V and J are TRBV19 and TRBJ1-3; no clear D. This CDR3 contains 12 residues. V lost 9 bases and J 4 bases, leaving 10 bases between the germline ends. Germline CDR1 LNHDA, CDR2 SQIVND (reference sequence). The CDR3 nucleotides read TGTGCCAGCCCGGGGTCCGGAAACACCATATATTTT. It is translated as CASPGSGNTIYF.

This rearrangement joins TRBV9 to TRBJ1-2; unclear D gene. The CDR3 is made up of 14 amino acids. The germline V gene encodes CDR1 SGDLS and CDR2 YYNGEE. V was shortened by 0 bases and J by 4 bases, with 10 bases between the two germline ends. The CDR3 here is CASSVDPGGYGYTF. CDR3 DNA sequence: TGTGCCAGCAGCGTAGACCCCGGAGGCTATGGCTACACCTTC.

The J gene is TRBJ2-1, the V gene TRBV6-4; 7 bases agree with TRBD2. The V and J ends lost 6 bases and 15 bases, in that order; junction bases with no gene match: 14. There are 13 residues in the CDR3. Germline V gene sequence: CDR1 MRHNA, CDR2 SNTAGT. The DNA for the CDR3 is TGTGCCAGCAGCGAGAACTACGGCGGGAGTCGGTTCTTC. It specifies CASSENYGGSRFF.

Comment on this clone: Additional DNA sequences in this sample encode the identical CDR3. The V call is TRBV10-3, the J call TRBJ1-5; 8 nucleotides match TRBD1. The CDR3 has 12 residues. The junction had 4 bases not matched to a gene; V was cut back by 10 bases and J by 5 bases. Looked up from germline, CDR1 is ENHRY and CDR2 is SYGVKD. The CDR3 loop reads CATGQGDQPQHF. The CDR3 nucleotides read TGTGCCACTGGACAGGGTGATCAGCCCCAGCATTTT.

V usage is TRBV7-9 and J usage is TRBJ1-3; 7 bases are shared with TRBD1. This CDR3 region has 15 residues. Germline V gene data show CDR1 as SEHNR and CDR2 as FQNEAQ (reference sequence). V lost 5 bases and J lost 3; bases outside the gene matches: 7. The CDR3 loop reads CASSQKRTGGNTIYF. CDR3 coding DNA: TGTGCCAGCAGCCAAAAGCGGACAGGTGGAAACACCATATATTTT.

In this sample, this clone turned up once. V and J are TRBV18 and TRBJ2-5; possibly TRBD2 for D (6 bases). Per germline, CDR1 KGHSH and CDR2 LQKENI. The CDR3 loop spans 13 amino acids. V dropped 6 bases and J dropped 2 bases, with 10 bases sitting between them. The CDR3 coding sequence is TGTGCCAGCTCCCCCGGGAGTCAAGAGACCCAGTACTTC. It translates to CASSPGSQETQYF.

J is TRBJ1-5 and V is TRBV4-2; 9 bases line up with TRBD1. Trimming at V came to 1 base and at J to 4 bases, leaving 2 bases not matched to a gene. The CDR3 has 15 residues. The germline gives CDR1 LGHNA, CDR2 YNFKEQ. The CDR3 protein is CASSQGTGDNQPQHF. CDR3 DNA: TGTGCCAGCAGCCAAGGGACAGGGGATAATCAGCCCCAGCATTTT.

This chain uses TRBV19 with TRBJ2-7; 12 positions agree with TRBD2. This CDR3 contains 14 residues. CDR1 is LNHDA and CDR2 is SQIVND in the germline V gene (reference sequence). With V trimmed by 4 bases and J by 2 bases, 0 bases remained unmatched. The CDR3 reads CASSRTSGTYEQYF. CDR3 nucleotides: TGTGCCAGTAGTAGGACTAGCGGGACCTACGAGCAGTACTTC.

This chain uses TRBV9 with TRBJ2-2, with 12 bases lining up with TRBD2. V trimming: 0 bases; J trimming: 6 bases; junction bases outside the gene matches: 3. CDR3 length: 16 amino acids. CDR1 is SGDLS, CDR2 YYNGEE, per germline. The CDR3 sequence is CASSVGLAGDAGELFF. In nucleotides, the CDR3 is TGTGCCAGCAGCGTAGGACTAGCGGGAGATGCCGGGGAGCTGTTTTTT.

The rearrangement links TRBV2 to TRBJ2-3; D perhaps matches TRBD2 (5 bases). The CDR3 is made up of 15 amino acids. The V end was cut by 7 bases, the J end by 0 bases, with 14 bases between. CDR1 SNHLY and CDR2 FYNNEI come from the germline V gene. The CDR3 nucleotides read TGTGCCAGCACCCCAAGCGGAACTAGCACAGATACGCAGTATTTT. As protein: CASTPSGTSTDTQYF.

This chain links TRBV30 with TRBJ1-2; D call uncertain. Trimming removed 1 base at V and 8 bases at J, with 5 bases between. Per germline, CDR1 GTSNPN and CDR2 SVGIG (reference sequence). CDR3 size: 10 residues. The CDR3 is CAWSERGYTF. The DNA of the CDR3 is TGTGCCTGGAGTGAACGGGGCTACACCTTC.

The rearrangement uses TRBV5-1 and TRBJ2-3; 14 bases are shared with TRBD2. V lost 1 base and J lost 4; bases outside the gene matches: 8. The CDR3 is 18 residues long. CDR1 SGHRS and CDR2 YFSETQ come from the germline V gene. CDR3 in DNA: TGCGCCAGCAGCTTGAACCGACTAGCGGGAGGGGGCGCAGATACGCAGTATTTT. It codes for CASSLNRLAGGGADTQYF.

The V gene is TRBV2, the J gene TRBJ1-2; the D gene is possibly TRBD1 (6 bases). V was cut by 0 bases and J by 8 bases, with 13 bases left in between. The V gene's germline CDR1 is SNHLY and CDR2 FYNNEI. This CDR3 is 14 amino acids long. CDR3 region: CASSEATPGGGYTF. The CDR3 DNA reads as TGTGCCAGCAGTGAAGCGACACCGGGGGGCGGCTACACCTTC.

The rearrangement links TRBV3-1 (or the pseudogene TRBV3-2) to TRBJ2-3; 10 bases agree with TRBD2. Looked up from germline, CDR1 is LGHDT and CDR2 is YNNKEL (reference sequence). Trimming at V came to 0 bases and at J to 6 bases, leaving 9 bases not matched to a gene. This CDR3 region has 17 residues. CDR3 loop: CASSQEGSGGYTDTQYF. The CDR3 nucleotides read TGTGCCAGCAGCCAAGAGGGTAGCGGGGGGTACACTGATACGCAGTATTTT.

The gene calls are TRBV30 and TRBJ2-7; 7 nucleotides line up with TRBD1. This CDR3 region has 13 residues. The V gene end was trimmed by 4 bases and the J gene end by 2 bases; junction bases not matched to a gene: 5. Germline V gene data show CDR1 as GTSNPN and CDR2 as SVGIG (reference sequence). DNA for the CDR3: TGTGCCTGGAACTCGGACAGGACCTACGAGCAGTACTTC. Its translation: CAWNSDRTYEQYF.

The chain couples TRBV2 to TRBJ2-1; 10 bases map to TRBD2. Trimming at V came to 10 bases and at J to 6 bases, leaving 9 bases not matched to a gene. Germline CDR1 SNHLY, CDR2 FYNNEI. The CDR3 is 14 residues long. CDR3 in amino acids: CATGSGGVSNEQFF. The CDR3 coding sequence is TGTGCCACCGGAAGCGGGGGGGTTTCCAATGAGCAGTTCTTC.

This clone occurred once. V usage is TRBV7-2 and J usage is TRBJ1-5; D is unresolved. Trimming cost V 2 bases and J 2 bases, with 7 bases left between them. The CDR3 has 14 residues. CDR1 is SGHTA and CDR2 is FQGNSA in the germline V gene. CDR3 DNA: TGTGCCAGCAGCTTATCCCCGGGCAATCAGCCCCAGCATTTT. Protein: CASSLSPGNQPQHF.

The rearrangement links TRBV5-1 to TRBJ2-2, with D possibly being TRBD1 (9 bases). Germline loops: CDR1 SGHRS, CDR2 YFSETQ. V was clipped by 4 bases and J by 9 bases, with 19 bases between them. CDR3 size: 15 residues. CDR3 in amino acids: CASSREGQGTRELFF. The CDR3 DNA follows: TGCGCCAGCAGCCGGGAGGGACAGGGTACCCGGGAGCTGTTTTTT.

This clone was picked up a small number of times. J is TRBJ2-3 and V is TRBV11-2; 8 bases agree with TRBD1. Per the germline V gene, CDR1 is SGHAT and CDR2 is FQNNGV. The CDR3 contains 15 residues. V shed 8 bases, J shed 2 bases, and the junction held 9 bases outside the gene matches. The CDR3 DNA follows: TGTGCCAGCGCCCCGACAGGGGACACCACAGATACGCAGTATTTT. Amino acid sequence: CASAPTGDTTDTQYF.

The chain recombines TRBV3-1 (or the pseudogene TRBV3-2) with TRBJ1-2; D remains unclear. Germline V gives CDR1 LGHDT, CDR2 YNNKEL (reference sequence). The CDR3 extends over 14 amino acids. The V and J ends lost 0 bases and 6 bases respectively, with 11 bases between them. CDR3 sequence reads: CASSQERWGDGYTF. In DNA, the CDR3 is TGTGCCAGCAGCCAAGAGCGTTGGGGAGATGGCTACACCTTC.

This chain uses TRBV30 with TRBJ1-2; 10 bases map to TRBD1. Looked up from germline, CDR1 is GTSNPN and CDR2 is SVGIG (reference sequence). The CDR3 is made up of 16 amino acids. Losses at the gene ends were 3 bases for V and 1 base for J; bases not matched to a gene: 8. The CDR3 spells CAWSRDRGRRNYGYTF. The CDR3 bases are TGTGCCTGGAGCCGGGACAGGGGTCGTCGTAACTATGGCTACACCTTC.

This chain joins TRBV19 and TRBJ1-1, with 9 bases fitting TRBD1. Germline trimming cut 9 bases from V and 1 base from J; bases unmatched to any gene: 9. The length of the CDR3 is 15 residues. CDR1 is LNHDA, CDR2 SQIVND, per germline (reference sequence). CDR3 bases: TGTGCCAGGGGGGACAGGGCGAGAGCGAACACTGAAGCTTTCTTT. Its translation: CARGDRARANTEAFF.

The V call is TRBV7-6, the J call TRBJ1-4; the D is unclear. Germline CDR1 is SGHVS and CDR2 is FNYEAQ. V lost 2 bases to trimming and J lost 7 bases, with 8 bases between them. The CDR3 is 13 residues long. CDR3 region: CASSLSGVEKLFF. The CDR3 nucleotides are TGTGCCAGCAGCTTATCCGGAGTTGAAAAACTGTTTTTT.

The chain employs TRBV6-6 and TRBJ2-7; a possible D gene is TRBD2 (5 bases). Germline V lookup: CDR1 MNHNY, CDR2 SVGAGI (reference sequence). This CDR3 spans 12 amino acids. The CDR3 sequence is CATLGLTYEQYF. CDR3 coding DNA: TGTGCTACCCTCGGACTCACCTACGAGCAGTACTTC.

This clone has only one observation. This chain links TRBV3-1 (or the pseudogene TRBV3-2) with TRBJ2-7; a weak D match, TRBD2 (6 bases). CDR3 length equals 13 residues. Trimming removed 4 bases at V and 2 bases at J, with 9 bases between. Germline CDR1 reads LGHDT; CDR2 reads YNNKEL (reference sequence). The CDR3 DNA is TGTGCCAGCAGCCCGCAGCGGGCCTACGAGCAGTACTTC. Translated: CASSPQRAYEQYF.

The rearrangement uses TRBV5-6 and TRBJ1-2, with 8 bases matching TRBD1. This CDR3 spans 15 amino acids. CDR1 SGHDT and CDR2 YYEEEE come from the germline V gene. V shed 4 bases and J 8 bases; nucleotides not matched to a gene: 13. DNA of the CDR3: TGTGCCAGCAGCACTAGGGGACAGGCTTGGAGGGGCTACACCTTC. Protein product: CASSTRGQAWRGYTF.